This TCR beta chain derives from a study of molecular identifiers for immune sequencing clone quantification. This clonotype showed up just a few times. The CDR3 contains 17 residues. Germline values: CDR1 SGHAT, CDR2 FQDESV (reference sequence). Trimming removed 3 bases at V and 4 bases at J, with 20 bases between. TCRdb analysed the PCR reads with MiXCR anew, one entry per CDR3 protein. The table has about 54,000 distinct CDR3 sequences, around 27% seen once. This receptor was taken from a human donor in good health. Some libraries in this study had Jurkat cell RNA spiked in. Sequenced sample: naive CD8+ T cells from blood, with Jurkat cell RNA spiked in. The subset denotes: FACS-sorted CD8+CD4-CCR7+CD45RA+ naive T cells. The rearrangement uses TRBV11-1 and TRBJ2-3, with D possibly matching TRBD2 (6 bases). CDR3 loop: CASSLLSSDYGSDTQYF. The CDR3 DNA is TGTGCCAGCAGCTTGCTGTCTTCGGACTACGGGTCAGATACGCAGTATTTT.